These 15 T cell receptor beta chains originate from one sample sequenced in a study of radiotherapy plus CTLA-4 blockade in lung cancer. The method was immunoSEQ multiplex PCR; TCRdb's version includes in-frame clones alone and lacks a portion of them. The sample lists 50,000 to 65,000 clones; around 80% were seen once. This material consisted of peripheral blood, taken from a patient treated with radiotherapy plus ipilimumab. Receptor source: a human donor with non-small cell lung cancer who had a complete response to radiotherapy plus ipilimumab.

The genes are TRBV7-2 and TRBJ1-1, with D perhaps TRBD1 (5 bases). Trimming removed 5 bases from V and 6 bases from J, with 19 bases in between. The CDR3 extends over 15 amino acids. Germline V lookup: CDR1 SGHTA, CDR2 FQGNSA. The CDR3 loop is CASSPPSLGLAEAFF. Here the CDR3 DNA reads TGTGCCAGCAGCCCGCCCTCCTTGGGGCTGGCTGAAGCTTTCTTT. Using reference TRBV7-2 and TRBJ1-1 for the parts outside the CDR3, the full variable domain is GAGVSQSPSNKVTEKGKDVELRCDPISGHTALYWYRQSLGQGLEFLIYFQGNSAPDKSGLPSDRFSAERTGGSVSTLTIQRTQQEDSAVYLCASSPPSLGLAEAFFGQGTRLTVV.

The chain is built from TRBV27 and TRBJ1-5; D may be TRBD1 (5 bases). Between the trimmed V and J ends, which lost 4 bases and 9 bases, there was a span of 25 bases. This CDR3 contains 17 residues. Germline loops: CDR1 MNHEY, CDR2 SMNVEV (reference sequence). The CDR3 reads CASSSTSGGTRPRPQHF. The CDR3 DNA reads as TGTGCCAGCAGTTCTACGTCGGGCGGGACGCGACCCCGGCCCCAGCATTTT.

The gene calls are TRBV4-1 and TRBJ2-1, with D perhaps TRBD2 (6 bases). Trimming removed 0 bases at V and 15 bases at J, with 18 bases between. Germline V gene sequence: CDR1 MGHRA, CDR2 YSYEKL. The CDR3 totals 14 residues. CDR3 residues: CASSQDRGRNYRFF. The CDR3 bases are TGCGCCAGCAGCCAAGATAGAGGGAGGAATTATCGGTTCTTC.

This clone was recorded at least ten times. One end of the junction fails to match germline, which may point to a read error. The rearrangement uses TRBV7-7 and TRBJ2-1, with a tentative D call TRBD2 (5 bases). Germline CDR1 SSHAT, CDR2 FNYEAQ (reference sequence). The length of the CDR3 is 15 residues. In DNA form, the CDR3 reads TGTGCTAGCAGCTTAGCTGGGAGCTCCTACAATGAGCAGTTCTTC. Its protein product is CASSLAGSSYNEQFF.

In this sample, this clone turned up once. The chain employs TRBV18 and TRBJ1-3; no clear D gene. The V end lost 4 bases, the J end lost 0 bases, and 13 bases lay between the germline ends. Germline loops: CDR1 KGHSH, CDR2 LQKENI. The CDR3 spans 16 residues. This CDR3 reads CASSRVTGSSGNTIYF. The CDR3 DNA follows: TGTGCCAGCTCACGGGTGACGGGGAGCTCTGGAAACACCATATATTTT.

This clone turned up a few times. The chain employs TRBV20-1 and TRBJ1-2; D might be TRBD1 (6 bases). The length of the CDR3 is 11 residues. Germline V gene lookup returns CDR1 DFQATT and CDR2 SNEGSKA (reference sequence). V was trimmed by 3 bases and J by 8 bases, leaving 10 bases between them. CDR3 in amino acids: CSASRGGGYTF. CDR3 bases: TGCAGTGCTAGTAGGGGGGGCGGCTACACCTTC.

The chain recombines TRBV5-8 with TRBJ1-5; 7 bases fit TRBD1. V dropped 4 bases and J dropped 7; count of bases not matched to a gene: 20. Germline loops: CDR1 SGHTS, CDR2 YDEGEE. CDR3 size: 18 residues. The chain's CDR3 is CASSPYKTPGQIGQPQHF. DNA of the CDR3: TGTGCCAGCAGCCCCTATAAAACTCCGGGACAGATAGGACAGCCCCAGCATTTT.

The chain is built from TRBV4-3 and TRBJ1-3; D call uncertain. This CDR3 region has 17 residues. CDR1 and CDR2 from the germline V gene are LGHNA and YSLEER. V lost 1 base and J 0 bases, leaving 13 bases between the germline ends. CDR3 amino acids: CASSQARQADSGNTIYF. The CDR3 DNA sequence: TGCGCCAGCAGCCAAGCCAGGCAGGCAGACTCTGGAAACACCATATATTTT.

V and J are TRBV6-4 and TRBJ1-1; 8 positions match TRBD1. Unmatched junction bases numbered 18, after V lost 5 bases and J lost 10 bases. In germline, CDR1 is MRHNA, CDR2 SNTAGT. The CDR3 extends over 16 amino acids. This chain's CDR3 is CASSLLPTGTGSGAFF. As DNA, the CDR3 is TGTGCCAGCAGTTTACTACCTACCGGGACAGGCTCTGGAGCTTTCTTT.

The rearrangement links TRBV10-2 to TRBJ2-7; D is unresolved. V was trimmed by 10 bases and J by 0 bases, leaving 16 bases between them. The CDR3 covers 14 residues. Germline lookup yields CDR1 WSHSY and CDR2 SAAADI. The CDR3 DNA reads TGCGCCACCCAACCCCAAACTAACTCCTACGAGCAGTACGTC. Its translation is CATQPQTNSYEQYV.

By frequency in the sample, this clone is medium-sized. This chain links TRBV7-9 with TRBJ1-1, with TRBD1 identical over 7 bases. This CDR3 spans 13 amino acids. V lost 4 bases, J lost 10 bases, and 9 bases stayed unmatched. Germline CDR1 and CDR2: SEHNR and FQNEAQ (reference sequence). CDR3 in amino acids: CASSSRQGLGAFF. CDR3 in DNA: TGTGCCAGCAGCTCCAGACAGGGTTTGGGAGCTTTCTTT.

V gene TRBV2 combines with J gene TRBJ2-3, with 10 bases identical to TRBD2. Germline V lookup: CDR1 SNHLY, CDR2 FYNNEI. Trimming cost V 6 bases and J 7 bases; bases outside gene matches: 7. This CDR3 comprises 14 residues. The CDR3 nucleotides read TGTGCCAGCAGGGAGGGGACTAGCGCGAATACGCAGTATTTT. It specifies CASREGTSANTQYF.

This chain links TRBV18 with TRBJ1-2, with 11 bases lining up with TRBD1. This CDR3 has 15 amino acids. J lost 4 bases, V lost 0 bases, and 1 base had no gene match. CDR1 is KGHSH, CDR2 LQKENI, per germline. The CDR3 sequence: CASSPPGQGAYGYTF. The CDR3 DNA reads TGTGCCAGCTCACCACCTGGACAGGGGGCCTATGGCTACACCTTC.

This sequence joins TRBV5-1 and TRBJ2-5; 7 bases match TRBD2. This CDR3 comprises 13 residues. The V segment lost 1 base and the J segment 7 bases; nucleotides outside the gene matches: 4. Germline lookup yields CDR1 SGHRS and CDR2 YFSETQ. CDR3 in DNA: TGCGCCAGCAGCTTGCTAGGGAGGGGGACCCAGTACTTC. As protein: CASSLLGRGTQYF.

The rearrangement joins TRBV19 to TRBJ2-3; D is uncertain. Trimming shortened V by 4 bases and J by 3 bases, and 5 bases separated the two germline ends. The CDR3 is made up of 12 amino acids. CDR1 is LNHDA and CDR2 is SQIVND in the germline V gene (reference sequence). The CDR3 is CASSSRTDTQYF. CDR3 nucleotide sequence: TGTGCCAGTAGTAGCAGAACAGATACGCAGTATTTT.